Each of the 6 T cell receptor beta chains below was sequenced from the same sample in a study of shared clonotypes between healthy human individuals (TCRdb year 2020). The library was prepared using the immunoSEQ multiplex PCR assay. TCRdb stores this immuneACCESS table with in-frame sequences only. Part of the clones is absent; in the studies checked, under half of the shortfall reflects unresolved V genes, and no reason is known for the rest. Across this sample there are around 500,000 clones, with less than 80% seen only once. The ten largest clones capture approximately 13% of the sample. The sequencing sample was made of PBMCs. These receptors came from a woman between 35 and 50 years old in good health. Some clones in this sample may be carry-over from other donors' samples.

This clone has only one observation. V and J are TRBV27 and TRBJ1-2; D may be TRBD1 (5 bases). V gave up 4 bases and J gave up 6 bases, with 9 bases separating them. Germline V gene lookup returns CDR1 MNHEY and CDR2 SMNVEV (reference sequence). This CDR3 is built from 12 residues. The CDR3 here is CASSSAGHGYTF. In DNA form, the CDR3 reads TGTGCCAGCAGTTCCGCGGGACATGGCTACACCTTC.

A word on this clone: A read error may explain this, as a much larger clone is one base away. The V call is TRBV5-4, the J call TRBJ2-3; D is undetermined. V was shortened by 2 bases and J by 0 bases, with 1 base between the two germline ends. The CDR3 loop spans 12 amino acids. Germline CDR1 SGHNT, CDR2 YYREEE (reference sequence). CDR3 sequence: CASSFSTDTQYF. CDR3 DNA: TGTGCCAGCAGCTTCAGCACAGATACGCAGTATTTT.

The chain is built from TRBV6-5 and TRBJ2-7; 8 nucleotides agree with TRBD1. Germline values: CDR1 MNHEY, CDR2 SVGAGI. The CDR3 runs to 15 residues. J gave up 2 bases and V 6 bases, and 9 bases lay outside the gene matches. The CDR3 protein is CASSPDRGITYEQYF. CDR3 sequence (DNA): TGTGCCAGCAGCCCCGACAGGGGTATAACCTACGAGCAGTACTTC.

The rearrangement uses TRBV30 and TRBJ1-2, with TRBD1 as a possible D gene (5 bases). CDR3 length equals 12 residues. The V gene lost 5 bases and the J gene lost 4 bases, with 11 bases spanning the gap. Germline loops: CDR1 GTSNPN, CDR2 SVGIG (reference sequence). As DNA, the CDR3 is TGTGCCTGGGGGGGGTCCCCCTATGGCTACACCTTC. This encodes CAWGGSPYGYTF. Drawing the rest from reference TRBV30 and TRBJ1-2, the complete variable domain is SQTIHQWPATLVQPVGSPLSLECTVEGTSNPNLYWYRQAAGRGLQLLFYSVGIGQISSEVPQNLSASRPQDRQFILSSKKLLLSDSGFYLCAWGGSPYGYTFGSGTRLTVV.

V usage is TRBV2 and J usage is TRBJ2-1; 7 positions match TRBD2. The ends lost 8 bases at V and 0 bases at J; junction bases unmatched: 7. Germline loops: CDR1 SNHLY, CDR2 FYNNEI. The CDR3 has 15 amino acids. In nucleotides, the CDR3 is TGTGCCAGCCACCAAGGCGGGAGCTCCTACAATGAGCAGTTCTTC. It encodes CASHQGGSSYNEQFF.

The chain carries TRBV11-1 and TRBJ1-2, with D maybe TRBD1 (5 bases). CDR1 is SGHAT and CDR2 is FQDESV in the germline V gene (reference sequence). V lost 6 bases to trimming and J lost 4 bases, with 15 bases between them. This CDR3 is 14 amino acids long. CDR3 sequence: CASSDRTSSYGYTF. The CDR3 nucleotides read TGTGCCAGCAGTGATAGGACATCTAGCTATGGCTACACCTTC. The whole variable domain, filled in from reference TRBV11-1 and TRBJ1-2, reads EAEVAQSPRYKITEKSQAVAFWCDPISGHATLYWYRQILGQGPELLVQFQDESVVDDSQLPKDRFSAERLKGVDSTLKIQPAELGDSAMYLCASSDRTSSYGYTFGSGTRLTVV.